This TCR beta chain emerged from a study of cytomegalovirus exposure and HLA in healthy donors. Broader study findings: Some V segments (TRBV6-2 and TRBV6-3 among them) were excluded as indistinguishable. An apparent linkage of common viral pathogens to several of the most significant clusters emerged in a later analysis.

This CDR3 spans 13 amino acids. V lost 1 base and J lost 6, with 10 bases in between. Germline V CDR1 and CDR2: GTSNPN, SVGIG (reference sequence). It was with 60 Vbeta and 13 Jbeta primers that the PCR ran. Measured with immunoSEQ multiplex PCR; TCRdb has only the in-frame clones, and not every one. Here the sample spans about 120,000 clones, 81% being singletons. This clone was detected only a few times. What it binds is unknown. The specimen sequenced was PBMCs. The receptor comes from a man aged 35 to 55 in good health and CMV-seronegative. The chain employs TRBV30 and TRBJ1-5; TRBD1 might be the D (5 bases). The CDR3 DNA reads as TGTGCCTGGAGTGGGGGGGAAGGTCAGCCCCAGCATTTT. Its translation is CAWSGGEGQPQHF.